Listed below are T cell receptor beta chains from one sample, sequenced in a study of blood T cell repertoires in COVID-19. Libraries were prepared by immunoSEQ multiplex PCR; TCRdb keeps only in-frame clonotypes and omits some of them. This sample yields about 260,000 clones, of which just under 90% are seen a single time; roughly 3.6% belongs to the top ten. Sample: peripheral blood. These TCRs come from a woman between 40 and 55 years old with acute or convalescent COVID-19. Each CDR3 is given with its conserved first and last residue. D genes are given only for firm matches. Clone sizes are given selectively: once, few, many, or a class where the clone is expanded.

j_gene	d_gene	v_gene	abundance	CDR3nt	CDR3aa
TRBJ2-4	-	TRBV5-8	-	TGTGCCAGCGGCGGGGTAGCCAAAAACATTCAGTACTTC	CASGGVAKNIQYF
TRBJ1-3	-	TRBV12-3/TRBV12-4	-	TGTGCCAGCATTCCGGGGGGTGGAAACACCATATATTTT	CASIPGGGNTIYF
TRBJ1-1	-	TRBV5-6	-	TGTGCCAGCAGTCAACTGAGGGGGACTGAAGCTTTCTTT	CASSQLRGTEAFF
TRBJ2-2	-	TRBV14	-	TGTGCCAGCAGCCAAGGGCAGGGAGGCACCGGGGAGCTGTTTTTT	CASSQGQGGTGELFF
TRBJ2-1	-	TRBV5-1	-	TGCGCCAGCAGCTTGGTGGTGTCTAAAGGGACAGAGCAGTTCTTC	CASSLVVSKGTEQFF
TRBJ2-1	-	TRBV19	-	TGTGCCAGTAGTATTTCAACCACAAGCTCCTACAATGAGCAGTTCTTC	CASSISTTSSYNEQFF
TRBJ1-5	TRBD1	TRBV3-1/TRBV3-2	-	TGTGCCAGCAGCCGATCCGGGGGACAGAGCAATCAGCCCCAGCATTTT	CASSRSGGQSNQPQHF
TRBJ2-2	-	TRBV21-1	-	TGTGCCAGCAGCAAAGGCAGCGGGGGGACCTTGAACACCGGGGAGCTGTTTTTT	CASSKGSGGTLNTGELFF
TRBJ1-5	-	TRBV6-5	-	TGTGCCAGCAGTCCCTTCCGGGAAGCATTGCAGCCCCAGCATTTT	CASSPFREALQPQHF
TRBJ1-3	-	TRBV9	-	TGTGCCAGCAGCGTAGAAACGGGGAGGACTGGAAACACCATATATTTT	CASSVETGRTGNTIYF
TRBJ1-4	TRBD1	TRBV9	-	TGTGCCAGCAGCGCGACAGGGGGCTGGGATGAAAAACTGTTTTTT	CASSATGGWDEKLFF
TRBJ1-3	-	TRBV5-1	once	TGCGCCAGCAGCTTGGGACAGCCTGGAAACACCATATATTTT	CASSLGQPGNTIYF
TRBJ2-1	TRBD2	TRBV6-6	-	TGTGCCAGCAGTTGGAGATTAGCGGGGGAATACAATGAGCAGTTCTTC	CASSWRLAGEYNEQFF
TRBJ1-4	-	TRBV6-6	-	TGTGCCAGCAGGGAGGCGGTGGGCAGTAATGAAAAACTGTTTTTT	CASREAVGSNEKLFF
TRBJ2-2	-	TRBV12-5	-	TGTGCTAGTGGTTCTCCGACTCGATACACCGGGGAGCTGTTTTTT	CASGSPTRYTGELFF
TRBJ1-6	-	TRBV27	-	TGTGCCAGCAGTTTAGCAGGGAACAATTCACCCCTCCACTTT	CASSLAGNNSPLHF
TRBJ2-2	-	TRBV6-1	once	TGTGCCAGCAGTCAAGCCCAGGGTTATACCGGGGAGCTGTTTTTT	CASSQAQGYTGELFF
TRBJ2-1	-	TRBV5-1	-	TGCGCCAGCAGGGACAGTACGGATGAGCAGTTCTTC	CASRDSTDEQFF
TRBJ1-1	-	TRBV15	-	TGTGCCACCAGCAGAGTGACAGGGAACACTGAAGCTTTCTTT	CATSRVTGNTEAFF
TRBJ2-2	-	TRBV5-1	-	TGCGCCAGCAGCTCCACCAGGGGAACCGGGGAGCTGTTTTTT	CASSSTRGTGELFF
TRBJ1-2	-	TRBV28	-	TGTGCCAGCAGCCCCGGTGGAGGACGAAAAAGCGGCTACACCTTC	CASSPGGGRKSGYTF
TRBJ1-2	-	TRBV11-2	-	TGTGCCAGCAGCCCCACCGCGGTCCCCTATGGCTACACCTTC	CASSPTAVPYGYTF
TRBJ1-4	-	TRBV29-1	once	TGCAGCGTTCCCGACAGTGAAAAACTGTTTTTT	CSVPDSEKLFF
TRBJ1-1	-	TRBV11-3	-	TGTGCCAGCAGCTTTAAGAACACTGAAGCTTTCTTT	CASSFKNTEAFF
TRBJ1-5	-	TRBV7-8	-	TGTGCCAGCAGCTCACAGGGTAGCAATCAGCCCCAGCATTTT	CASSSQGSNQPQHF
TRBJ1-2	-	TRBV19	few	TGTGCCAGTAGTATTTCTACAGGCTATGGCTACACCTTC	CASSISTGYGYTF
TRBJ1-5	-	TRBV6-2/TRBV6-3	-	TGTGCCAGCAGTTACTCGCAGTATAGCAATCAGCCCCAGCATTTT	CASSYSQYSNQPQHF
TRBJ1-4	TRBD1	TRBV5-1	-	TGCGCCAGCAGCCTGGGACAGGGAGGTGAAAAACTGTTTTTT	CASSLGQGGEKLFF
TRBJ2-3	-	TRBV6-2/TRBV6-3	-	TGTGCCAGCAGTAACGCGGGGACAGATACGCAGTATTTT	CASSNAGTDTQYF
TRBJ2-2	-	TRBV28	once	TGTGCCAGCAGTTTGTCAGGGTACGGGGAGCTGTTTTTT	CASSLSGYGELFF
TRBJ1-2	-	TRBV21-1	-	TGTGCCAGCAGCAAATACAGGACAGGATTAGGTGGCTACACCTTC	CASSKYRTGLGGYTF
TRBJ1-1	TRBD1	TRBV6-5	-	TGTGCCAGCAGCCCCGGGACGGGACAGGGGTTCGAAGCTTTCTTT	CASSPGTGQGFEAFF
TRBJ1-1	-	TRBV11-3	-	TGTGCCAGCAGCTTATCTAACGGGAACACTGAAGCTTTCTTT	CASSLSNGNTEAFF
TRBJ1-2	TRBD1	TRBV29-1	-	TGCAGCGTGGATACAGGGGGCAAAGCTAACTATGGCTACACCTTC	CSVDTGGKANYGYTF
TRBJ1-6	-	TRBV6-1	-	TGTGCCAGCAGTTATGGGAGTAATTCACCCCTCCACTTT	CASSYGSNSPLHF
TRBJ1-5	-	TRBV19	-	TGTGCCAGTAGGGTCGATGGGGCGGGGGGCTATCAGCCCCAGCATTTT	CASRVDGAGGYQPQHF
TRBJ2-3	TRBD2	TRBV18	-	TGTGCCAGCTCATTCCGTCCAGCGGGGGGTACCACAGATACGCAGTATTTT	CASSFRPAGGTTDTQYF